Sequencing of this T cell receptor beta chain was carried out in a study of beta chain features in type 1 diabetes. Across the whole study: All of the samples together had 95 million to 140 million sorted cells examined.

This clone was detected a few times. The antigen is unknown. The V end was cut by 2 bases, the J end by 1 base, with 11 bases between. Per the germline V gene, CDR1 is SGHTA and CDR2 is FQGNSA. The CDR3 consists of 16 residues. CD45RO/CCR7/CD25/CD127/CD95/CD27 sorting isolated CD4+ naive, central memory, regulatory and stem cell-like memory cells. Study-level findings and limits: Type 1 diabetes patients had TCRB CDR3s that were shorter (moderately but significantly so) in all four CD4+ subsets. Overrepresentation of cells with high TCR expression could result from cDNA sequencing. In the patient group, naive, central memory and Treg TCRB repertoires seemed more alike than in the healthy donor group.

As every portion of the isolated RNA was reverse transcribed, the sequencing read expressed TCRB transcripts. Using immunoSEQ multiplex PCR, the repertoire was profiled, and TCRdb retains in-frame clones only, with some absent. Here the sample spans hundreds of thousands of clones, under 15% being singletons. The sequence was obtained from a man younger than 35 with type 1 diabetes. The rearrangement joins TRBV7-2 to TRBJ2-2; tentative D call: TRBD1 (5 bases). Sequencing was carried out using naive CD4+ T cells from blood. For the CDR3, the DNA is TGTGCCAGCAGCTTATTTTGGACAATGAACACCGGGGAGCTGTTTTTT. Its translation is CASSLFWTMNTGELFF.